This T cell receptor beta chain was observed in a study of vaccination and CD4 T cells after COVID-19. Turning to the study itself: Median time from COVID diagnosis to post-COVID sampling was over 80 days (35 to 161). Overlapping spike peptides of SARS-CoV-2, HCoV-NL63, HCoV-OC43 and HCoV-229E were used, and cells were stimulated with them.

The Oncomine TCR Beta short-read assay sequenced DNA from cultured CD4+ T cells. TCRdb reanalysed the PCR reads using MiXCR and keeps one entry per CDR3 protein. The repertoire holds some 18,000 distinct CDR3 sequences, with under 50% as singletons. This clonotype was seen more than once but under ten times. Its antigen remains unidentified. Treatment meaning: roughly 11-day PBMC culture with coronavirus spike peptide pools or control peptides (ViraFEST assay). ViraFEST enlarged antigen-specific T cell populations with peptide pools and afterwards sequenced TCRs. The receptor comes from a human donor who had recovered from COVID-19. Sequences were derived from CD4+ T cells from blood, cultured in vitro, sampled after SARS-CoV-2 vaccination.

CDR3 coding DNA: TGTGCCAGCAGCCCTCAGGAATATCTGGAGACCCAGTACTTC. This sequence encodes CASSPQEYLETQYF. The chain employs TRBV7-9 and TRBJ2-5; no reliable D call. The CDR3 spans 14 residues. Trimming pared 5 bases from V and 5 bases from J, leaving 15 bases between. Germline values: CDR1 SEHNR, CDR2 FQNEAQ (reference sequence).